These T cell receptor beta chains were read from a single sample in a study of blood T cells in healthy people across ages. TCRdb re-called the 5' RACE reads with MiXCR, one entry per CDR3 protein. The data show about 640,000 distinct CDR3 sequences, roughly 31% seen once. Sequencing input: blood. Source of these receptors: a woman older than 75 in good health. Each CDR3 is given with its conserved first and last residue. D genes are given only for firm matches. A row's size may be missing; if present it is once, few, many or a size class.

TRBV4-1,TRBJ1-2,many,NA,TGCGCCAGCAGCCAGATAGTAAGGGACAACTATGGCTACACCTTC,CASSQIVRDNYGYTF
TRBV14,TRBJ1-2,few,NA,TGTGCCAGCAGTCAATTCGGGGATTTCTATGGCTACACCTTC,CASSQFGDFYGYTF
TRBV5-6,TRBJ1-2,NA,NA,TGTGCCAGCAGCTTGAAGGTCTACCCTTATGGCTACACCTTC,CASSLKVYPYGYTF
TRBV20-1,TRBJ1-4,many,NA,TGCAGTGCTAGTGACTCCATCAGGGGCAGGAATGAAAAACTGTTTTTT,CSASDSIRGRNEKLFF
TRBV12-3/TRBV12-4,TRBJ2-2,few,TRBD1,TGTGCCAGCACCCTGACAGGGGGCCTGGACGGGGAGCTGTTTTTT,CASTLTGGLDGELFF
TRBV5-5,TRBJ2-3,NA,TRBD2,TGTGCCAGCAGCTTGGGGTCAGCTAGCGGCCTAAAGCAGTATTTT,CASSLGSASGLKQYF
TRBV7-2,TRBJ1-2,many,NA,TGTGCCAGCAGCTTATCCCAAAGATATGGCTACACCTTC,CASSLSQRYGYTF
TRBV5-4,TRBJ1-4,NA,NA,TGTGCCAGCAGTCGACAGGAGGATGAAAAACTGTTTTTT,CASSRQEDEKLFF
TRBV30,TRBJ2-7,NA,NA,TGTGCCTGGAGTGAAGAATACGAGCAGTACTTC,CAWSEEYEQYF
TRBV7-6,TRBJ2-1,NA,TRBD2,TGTGCCAGCGCGCTTGAGCGGGGCTACAATGAGCAGTTCTTC,CASALERGYNEQFF
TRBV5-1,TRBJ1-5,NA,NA,TGCGCCAGCCCGAGCAATCAGCCCCAGCATTTT,CASPSNQPQHF
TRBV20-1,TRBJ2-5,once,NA,TGCAGTGCTAGGCCAGCCCAAGAGACCCAGTACTTC,CSARPAQETQYF
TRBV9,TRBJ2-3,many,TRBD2,TGTGCCAGCAGCGTAGCTAGCGGGGTGAATACGCAGTATTTT,CASSVASGVNTQYF
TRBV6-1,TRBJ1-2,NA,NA,TGTGCCAGCAGGTGGGACGGACGGTCCGGCTACACCTTC,CASRWDGRSGYTF
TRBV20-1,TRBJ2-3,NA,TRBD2,TGCAGTGCTAGATCGGGACTAGCGGGGGGGTTCGATACGCAGTATTTT,CSARSGLAGGFDTQYF
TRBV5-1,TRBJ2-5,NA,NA,TGCGCCAGCAGCTTGCGGATACAAGAGACCCAGTACTTC,CASSLRIQETQYF
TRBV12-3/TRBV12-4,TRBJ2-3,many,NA,TGTGCCAGCAGCCCCCGGAGGGGGTCCACAGATACGCAGTATTTT,CASSPRRGSTDTQYF
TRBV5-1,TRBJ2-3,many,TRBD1,TGCGCCAGCAGCTCGGACAGGGGCACAGATACGCAGTATTTT,CASSSDRGTDTQYF
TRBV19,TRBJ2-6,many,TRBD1,TGTGCCAGTACCCAAGGGACAGGGATCTCTGGGGCCAACGTCCTGACTTTC,CASTQGTGISGANVLTF
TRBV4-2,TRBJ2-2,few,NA,TGTGCCAGCAGCCCCCGGTTTGGGATATCCGGGGAGTTGTTTTTT,CASSPRFGISGELFF
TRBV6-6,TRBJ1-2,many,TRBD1,TGTGCCAGCAGTTACCCGGACAGGGAAATACGTAACTATGGCTACACCTTC,CASSYPDREIRNYGYTF
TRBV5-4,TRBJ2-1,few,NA,TGTGCCAGCAGCTCCAAAACGGGGCAGGGAGAGAACATTCAGTTCTTC,CASSSKTGQGENIQFF
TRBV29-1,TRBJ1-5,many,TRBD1,TGCAGCGTTGAACCATCGACAGGGAGTAGCAATCAGCCCCAGCATTTT,CSVEPSTGSSNQPQHF
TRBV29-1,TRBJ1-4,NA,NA,TGCAGCGTTGATGGGGTCGGGACACCTGATGAAAAACCGTTTTTT,CSVDGVGTPDEKPFF
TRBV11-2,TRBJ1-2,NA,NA,TGTGCCAGCAGCCCCGGGGACCCTTGGGATGGCTACACCTTC,CASSPGDPWDGYTF
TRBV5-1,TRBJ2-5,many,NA,TGCGCCAGCAGCCGCCTGGGCAGTCAAGAGACCCAGTACTTC,CASSRLGSQETQYF
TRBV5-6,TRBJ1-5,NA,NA,TGTGCCAGCACCATTGGACACGGTAATCAGCCCCAGCATTTT,CASTIGHGNQPQHF
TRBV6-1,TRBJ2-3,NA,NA,TGTGCCAGCTACTCTCCCGAAAGGGTAGTCACAGATACGCAGTATTTT,CASYSPERVVTDTQYF
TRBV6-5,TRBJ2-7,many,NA,TGTGCCAGCAGTTACGCTGGGCGGGGTCACGAGCAGTACTTC,CASSYAGRGHEQYF
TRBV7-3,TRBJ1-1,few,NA,TGTGCCAGCAGCCCCGGGGGAGCACAAGAAGCTTTCTTT,CASSPGGAQEAFF
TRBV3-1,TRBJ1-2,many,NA,TGTGCCAGCAGCCTAAGGGCAGGGGTTCACTATGGCTACACCTTC,CASSLRAGVHYGYTF
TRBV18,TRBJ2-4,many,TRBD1,TGTGCCAGCTCACAACCCCGGGGACAGAAAAACATTCAGTACTTC,CASSQPRGQKNIQYF
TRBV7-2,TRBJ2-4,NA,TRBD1,TGTGCCAGCAGCCCTGGACAGGGGGCTTACATTCAGTACTTC,CASSPGQGAYIQYF
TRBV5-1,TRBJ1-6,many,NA,TGCGCCAGCAGCTTGGGGACGGCCAATTCACCCCTCCACTTT,CASSLGTANSPLHF
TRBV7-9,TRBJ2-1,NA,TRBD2,TGTGCCAGCAGTACACGCGGCGGGAGGCCAGAAGAGCAGTTCTTC,CASSTRGGRPEEQFF